Each of the 25 T cell receptor beta chains below was sequenced from the same sample in a study of cytomegalovirus exposure and HLA in healthy donors. The PCR employed 60 Vbeta primers together with 13 Jbeta primers. The table came from immunoSEQ multiplex PCR; TCRdb's copy has only in-frame clones and leaves some out. The sample carries 80,000 to 100,000 clones, under 85% recorded once. Sequenced input: PBMCs. Receptor source: a man aged 18-30 years in good health and CMV-seropositive.

This clone was picked up a small number of times. The gene calls are TRBV6-6 and TRBJ1-2; TRBD1 matches 10 bases. Germline trimming cut 4 bases from V and 8 bases from J; bases unmatched to any gene: 7. The CDR3 runs 14 residues. The germline V gene has CDR1 MNHNY and CDR2 SVGAGI (reference sequence). The DNA for the CDR3 is TGTGCCAGCAGTTCGACAGGGGGCGCGAACGGCTACACCTTC. Protein product: CASSSTGGANGYTF.

The gene calls are TRBV30 and TRBJ1-2; 10 positions match TRBD1. The CDR3 totals 15 residues. Germline V gene sequence: CDR1 GTSNPN, CDR2 SVGIG (reference sequence). The junction had 11 bases not matched to a gene; V was cut back by 2 bases and J by 8 bases. CDR3 residues: CAWSTIPGTGDGYTF. Written as DNA, the CDR3 is TGTGCCTGGAGTACCATCCCCGGGACAGGGGACGGCTACACCTTC.

This sequence joins TRBV10-2 and TRBJ2-5, with a weak D call TRBD2 (6 bases). The CDR3 runs 14 residues. Trimming stripped 4 bases from V and 5 bases from J, with 14 bases between. Germline CDR1 WSHSY, CDR2 SAAADI. The CDR3 DNA reads TGCGCCAGCAGTGGCGGTGACGGAGGGGAGACCCAGTACTTC. Encoded protein: CASSGGDGGETQYF.

The chain is built from TRBV25-1 and TRBJ1-4, with no clear D. The length of the CDR3 is 15 residues. Trimming cost V 3 bases and J 7 bases, with 15 bases left between them. CDR1 and CDR2 from the germline V gene are MGHDK and SYGVNS. The CDR3 region has the DNA TGTGCCAGCAGTGATTTGCAACAGATATTTGAAAAACTGTTTTTT. Its translation is CASSDLQQIFEKLFF.

J is TRBJ1-1 and V is TRBV19, with a weak D call TRBD1 (6 bases). Germline V lookup: CDR1 LNHDA, CDR2 SQIVND (reference sequence). Trimming cost V 8 bases and J 0 bases, with 10 bases left between them. The CDR3 has 13 residues. CDR3 residues: CASGGEMNTEAFF. The CDR3 bases are TGTGCCAGTGGGGGCGAAATGAACACTGAAGCTTTCTTT. Full variable domain (remainder filled in from reference TRBV19 and TRBJ1-1): DGGITQSPKYLFRKEGQNVTLSCEQNLNHDAMYWYRQDPGQGLRLIYYSQIVNDFQKGDIAEGYSVSREKKESFPLTVTSAQKNPTAFYLCASGGEMNTEAFFGQGTRLTVV.

CDR3 coding DNA: TGTGCCAGCAGCCCCGGGGGGACTATGAACACTGAAGCTTTCTTT. Protein sequence: CASSPGGTMNTEAFF. The chain uses TRBV7-3 and TRBJ1-1; perhaps TRBD1 as D (5 bases). There are 15 residues in the CDR3. From germline, CDR1 is SGHTA and CDR2 FQGTGA. The V end was cut by 5 bases, the J end by 0 bases, with 13 bases between. Drawing the rest from reference TRBV7-3 and TRBJ1-1, the complete variable domain is GAGVSQTPSNKVTEKGKYVELRCDPISGHTALYWYRQSLGQGPEFLIYFQGTGAADDSGLPNDRFFAVRPEGSVSTLKIQRTERGDSAVYLCASSPGGTMNTEAFFGQGTRLTVV.

The chain couples TRBV7-9 to TRBJ2-3; 8 bases line up with TRBD1. Germline values: CDR1 SEHNR, CDR2 FQNEAQ (reference sequence). The CDR3 contains 15 residues. The V gene end was trimmed by 4 bases and the J gene end by 4 bases; junction bases not matched to a gene: 7. In DNA form, the CDR3 reads TGTGCCAGCAGCTCCACCCGGACAGGGCCAGATACGCAGTATTTT. It yields the protein CASSSTRTGPDTQYF.

The rearrangement links TRBV21-1 to TRBJ2-1; the tabulated D call, TRBD1, remains unverified against the DNA. TRBV21-1 is designated a pseudogene. This CDR3 region has 14 residues. The CDR3 reads CARQVNSSYNEQFF. The CDR3 region has the DNA TGTGCCAGACAGGTAAATAGCTCCTACAATGAGCAGTTCTTC.

This clone was recorded only once. The chain's CDR3 is CAGQGLGGYTF. DNA of the CDR3: TGTGCCGGACAGGGGTTGGGAGGCTACACCTTC. The rearrangement links TRBV2 to TRBJ1-2; 9 bases are a match to TRBD1. J gave up 8 bases and V 11 bases, and 6 bases lay outside the gene matches. Germline V gene lookup returns CDR1 SNHLY and CDR2 FYNNEI. The CDR3 extends over 11 amino acids.

The V gene is TRBV14, the J gene TRBJ1-1; the match to TRBD1 covers 7 bases. The CDR3 consists of 17 residues. The germline CDR1 and CDR2 sequences are SGHDN and FVKESK. The junction had 12 bases not matched to a gene; V was cut back by 3 bases and J by 2 bases. This chain's CDR3 is CASSQLELQGINTEAFF. The DNA of the CDR3 is TGTGCCAGCAGCCAGCTGGAGTTACAGGGGATCAACACTGAAGCTTTCTTT. Combining the CDR3 with reference TRBV14 and TRBJ1-1 gives the whole variable domain EAGVTQFPSHSVIEKGQTVTLRCDPISGHDNLYWYRRVMGKEIKFLLHFVKESKQDESGMPNNRFLAERTGGTYSTLKVQPAELEDSGVYFCASSQLELQGINTEAFFGQGTRLTVV.

The chain is built from TRBV5-4 and TRBJ1-3, with unresolved D. The V gene's germline CDR1 is SGHNT and CDR2 YYREEE (reference sequence). The CDR3 sequence is 16 residues long. The V gene lost 1 base and the J gene lost 0 bases, with 11 bases spanning the gap. CDR3 amino acids: CASSLFSDTSGNTIYF. CDR3 nucleotide sequence: TGTGCCAGCAGCTTGTTTTCAGATACCTCTGGAAACACCATATATTTT.

The chain recombines TRBV5-1 with TRBJ2-4; 8 positions agree with TRBD2. Germline values: CDR1 SGHRS, CDR2 YFSETQ. V shed 5 bases, J shed 6 bases, and the junction held 10 bases outside the gene matches. This CDR3 comprises 15 residues. CDR3 sequence (DNA): TGCGCCAGCAGTTCCAGCGGGGGATCTGTAAACATTCAGTACTTC. It specifies CASSSSGGSVNIQYF.

V and J are TRBV25-1 and TRBJ1-4; tentatively, D is TRBD1 (6 bases). V lost 2 bases to trimming and J lost 1 base, with 8 bases between them. The CDR3 loop spans 15 amino acids. Germline CDR1 and CDR2: MGHDK and SYGVNS. CDR3 DNA: TGTGCCAGCAGTGAAGGACAGCTAACTAATGAAAAACTGTTTTTT. Translation gives CASSEGQLTNEKLFF.

This clone was detected only once. The chain uses TRBV11-3 and TRBJ2-1, with TRBD1 as a possible D gene (6 bases). From germline, CDR1 is SGHNT and CDR2 YENEEA. The CDR3 sequence is 15 residues long. V was pared by 4 bases and J by 5 bases, with 15 bases between. In nucleotides, the CDR3 is TGTGCCAGCAGCTCCTGGACAGAGAAGGACAATGAGCAGTTCTTC. This translates into CASSSWTEKDNEQFF.

The CDR3 spells CASSYEQGQPQHF. The CDR3, as DNA: TGTGCCAGCAGTTACGAACAGGGTCAGCCCCAGCATTTT. The V call is TRBV6-5, the J call TRBJ1-5; D possibly corresponds to TRBD1 (6 bases). CDR1 and CDR2 from the germline V gene are MNHEY and SVGAGI. V shed 2 bases and J shed 6 bases, with 8 bases lying between them. The CDR3 has 13 residues.

This clone was seen more than once but under ten times. This chain joins TRBV15 and TRBJ2-4; 7 bases match TRBD1. The CDR3 length is 14 residues. Trimming removed 3 bases from V and 4 bases from J; junction bases left unmatched: 3. Germline assignment: CDR1 LNHNV and CDR2 YYDKDF (reference sequence). The CDR3 loop is CATSSRDSKNIQYF. CDR3 nucleotide sequence: TGTGCCACCAGCAGCCGGGACAGTAAAAACATTCAGTACTTC.

The chain couples TRBV9 to TRBJ2-5; TRBD2 is a possible D gene (6 bases). This CDR3 is built from 16 residues. Germline lookup yields CDR1 SGDLS and CDR2 YYNGEE. V lost 4 bases, J lost 5 bases, and 21 bases lay in between. The CDR3 sequence: CASSPRGAGTTETQYF. The CDR3 DNA sequence: TGTGCCAGCAGCCCCCGAGGGGCGGGGACGACGGAGACCCAGTACTTC.

The rearrangement uses TRBV28 and TRBJ2-7; D possibly corresponds to TRBD1 (5 bases). The V gene's germline CDR1 is MDHEN and CDR2 SYDVKM. The V and J ends lost 1 base and 9 bases respectively, with 10 bases between them. This CDR3 region has 12 residues. CDR3 coding DNA: TGTGCCAGCAGTTTATCCCACACAGGGCAGTACTTC. Its translation: CASSLSHTGQYF.

The V gene is TRBV6-4, the J gene TRBJ1-6; D gene ambiguous. Germline loops: CDR1 MRHNA, CDR2 SNTAGT. The CDR3 loop spans 14 amino acids. Trimming stripped 5 bases from V and 5 bases from J, with 10 bases between. The chain's CDR3 is CASSRERNNSPLHF. The CDR3 DNA reads as TGTGCCAGCAGTCGAGAAAGAAATAATTCACCCCTCCACTTT.

This clone was counted only a few times. The rearrangement uses TRBV6-1 and TRBJ1-1; D remains ambiguous. The CDR3 has 13 amino acids. In germline, CDR1 is MNHNS, CDR2 SASEGT. V lost 4 bases and J lost 1, with 7 bases in between. DNA of the CDR3: TGTGCCAGCAGTGTTGAACAGAACACTGAAGCTTTCTTT. This sequence encodes CASSVEQNTEAFF.

This chain uses TRBV6-5 with TRBJ1-2; the D gene is possibly TRBD1 (5 bases). Trimming left V 0 bases short and J 6 bases short, with 11 bases between. This CDR3 comprises 14 residues. CDR1 is MNHEY and CDR2 is SVGAGI in the germline V gene. CDR3 DNA: TGTGCCAGCAGTTACTCGAGGCAGGGCCATGGCTACACCTTC. It specifies CASSYSRQGHGYTF.

Comment on this clone: Because it lacks the conserved phenylalanine or tryptophan at the end, this CDR3 is likely a read error. The genes are TRBV28 and TRBJ1-6; maybe TRBD1 (6 bases). Between the trimmed V and J ends, which lost 6 bases and 14 bases, there was a span of 23 bases. Per germline, CDR1 MDHEN and CDR2 SYDVKM. The CDR3 loop spans 15 amino acids. CDR3 protein: CASSLQGSPNSALHV. In nucleotides, the CDR3 is TGTGCCAGCAGCCTCCAGGGGAGCCCGAATTCGGCCCTCCACGTT.

V is TRBV5-1 and J is TRBJ1-1, with 8 bases fitting TRBD1. The trim removed 0 bases at V and 4 bases at J, leaving 17 bases unmatched. This CDR3 contains 19 residues. Germline V lookup: CDR1 SGHRS, CDR2 YFSETQ. CDR3 DNA: TGCGCCAGCAGCTTGGTTGACAGGGGCGTGAGATTGTCTGGCACTGAAGCTTTCTTT. Amino acid sequence: CASSLVDRGVRLSGTEAFF.

This chain uses TRBV5-1 with TRBJ1-4, with TRBD1 matching over 10 bases. CDR1 is SGHRS and CDR2 is YFSETQ in the germline V gene. This CDR3 spans 14 amino acids. J lost 6 bases, V lost 3 bases, and 2 bases had no gene match. DNA for the CDR3: TGCGCCAGCAGCTCGGGGACAGGGGATGAAAAACTGTTTTTT. Its protein is CASSSGTGDEKLFF. Based on the CDR3 plus reference TRBV5-1 and TRBJ1-4, the full variable domain is KAGVTQTPRYLIKTRGQQVTLSCSPISGHRSVSWYQQTPGQGLQFLFEYFSETQRNKGNFPGRFSGRQFSNSRSEMNVSTLELGDSALYLCASSSGTGDEKLFFGSGTQLSVL.

The V and J genes are TRBV4-1 and TRBJ2-7, with 11 bases that match TRBD2. This CDR3 is 15 amino acids long. The trim removed 4 bases at V and 6 bases at J, leaving 8 bases unmatched. Germline values: CDR1 MGHRA, CDR2 YSYEKL. The CDR3 DNA is TGCGCCAGCAGCCCTAGCGGGGGGAAAACCTGCGAGCAGTACTTC. This translates into CASSPSGGKTCEQYF.